The next 10 T cell receptor beta chains were all read from a single sample in a study of cytomegalovirus exposure and HLA in healthy donors. PCR used 60 Vbeta primers and 13 Jbeta primers. The assay was immunoSEQ multiplex PCR, and TCRdb's table has in-frame clones only and misses some. The table records 200,000 to 250,000 clones, around 80% of them present only once. Sequences were obtained from PBMCs. These TCRs come from a boy between 2 and 15 years old in good health and CMV-seronegative.

V and J are TRBV20-1 and TRBJ2-5, with D unclear. Germline CDR1 DFQATT, CDR2 SNEGSKA (reference sequence). The CDR3 is 10 amino acids. The V end lost 5 bases, the J end lost 2 bases, and 3 bases lay between the germline ends. CDR3 region: CSAQQETQYF. The CDR3, as DNA: TGCAGTGCTCAGCAAGAGACCCAGTACTTC.

The chain's CDR3 is CASSGQGAVGAFF. The CDR3 coding sequence is TGTGCCAGCAGCGGACAGGGGGCTGTGGGAGCTTTCTTT. This sequence joins TRBV9 and TRBJ1-1; 10 positions match TRBD1. V dropped 3 bases and J dropped 10; count of bases not matched to a gene: 6. The CDR3 is 13 residues long. Germline CDR1 is SGDLS and CDR2 is YYNGEE.

The chain has TRBV11-2 and TRBJ2-1, with TRBD2 matching over 11 bases. The V segment lost 4 bases and the J segment 8 bases; nucleotides outside the gene matches: 7. Germline lookup yields CDR1 SGHAT and CDR2 FQNNGV. This CDR3 spans 15 amino acids. The CDR3 loop reads CASSYGLAGYYEQFF. As DNA, the CDR3 is TGTGCCAGCAGCTATGGACTAGCGGGTTACTATGAGCAGTTCTTC.

This clone was picked up a small number of times. The chain is built from TRBV6-1 and TRBJ2-7; 12 bases are a match to TRBD1. V lost 4 bases and J lost 3; bases outside the gene matches: 4. The germline gives CDR1 MNHNS, CDR2 SASEGT. The CDR3 runs to 15 residues. The CDR3: CASSGRDRGLYEQYF. CDR3 DNA: TGTGCCAGCAGTGGCCGGGACAGGGGGCTCTACGAGCAGTACTTC.

In DNA, the CDR3 is TGTGCCAGCAGTTACTCGCCAGGGGTGAACACTGAAGCTTTCTTT. This translates into CASSYSPGVNTEAFF. The rearrangement uses TRBV6-6 and TRBJ1-1; TRBD1 might be the D (6 bases). Germline CDR1 is MNHNY and CDR2 is SVGAGI (reference sequence). The CDR3 is 15 amino acids. Trimming pared 0 bases from V and 0 bases from J, leaving 8 bases between.

The chain combines TRBV25-1 with TRBJ2-7; D gene unclear. The germline gives CDR1 MGHDK, CDR2 SYGVNS. CDR3 length equals 12 residues. Trimming cost V 3 bases and J 6 bases, with 9 bases left between them. The CDR3 loop reads CASSDLVGEQYF. CDR3 sequence (DNA): TGTGCCAGCAGTGACCTAGTAGGCGAGCAGTACTTC.

V is TRBV5-4 and J is TRBJ2-3, with 11 bases lining up with TRBD2. The CDR3 has 14 amino acids. With 4 bases clipped from V and 5 bases from J, the junction kept 3 bases outside the gene matches. Looked up from germline, CDR1 is SGHNT and CDR2 is YYREEE (reference sequence). The chain's CDR3 is CASSTTSGGDTQYF. CDR3 nucleotides: TGTGCCAGCAGCACCACTAGCGGGGGAGATACGCAGTATTTT.

The table lists this clone with a few counts. This rearrangement joins TRBV5-1 to TRBJ2-1, with 9 bases matching TRBD2. The CDR3 is 16 residues long. Per the germline V gene, CDR1 is SGHRS and CDR2 is YFSETQ. Unmatched junction bases numbered 12, after V lost 4 bases and J lost 7 bases. In DNA form, the CDR3 reads TGCGCCAGCAGCGTCTCTAGCGGGACCCTTCGGAATGAGCAGTTCTTC. Protein: CASSVSSGTLRNEQFF.

This chain uses TRBV29-1 with TRBJ2-1, with D perhaps TRBD2 (6 bases). Germline V gene data show CDR1 as SQVTM and CDR2 as ANQGSEA. This CDR3 comprises 15 residues. V dropped 0 bases and J dropped 2 bases, with 11 bases sitting between them. In nucleotides, the CDR3 is TGCAGCGTTGAAGATCGGGAGCAAGCCTACAATGAGCAGTTCTTC. Translation: CSVEDREQAYNEQFF.

This sequence joins TRBV18 and TRBJ1-1; D unresolved. Germline loops: CDR1 KGHSH, CDR2 LQKENI. The CDR3 length is 12 residues. V dropped 6 bases and J dropped 1 base, with 6 bases sitting between them. CDR3 DNA: TGTGCCAGCTCTGGTAGGAACACTGAAGCTTTCTTT. Protein sequence: CASSGRNTEAFF.